The 19 T cell receptor beta chains given below trace back to one sample, sequenced in a study of beta chain features in type 1 diabetes. The whole isolated RNA underwent reverse transcription, so sequencing captured expressed TCRB transcripts. This table comes from immunoSEQ multiplex PCR, and its TCRdb copy is limited to in-frame clones, with some not included. The sample comprises a few hundred thousand clones, 10% to 15% of which are singletons, and roughly 0.017% rests with the top ten. Sequences were obtained from naive CD4+ T cells from blood. Receptors originate from a man younger than 30 in good health.

This rearrangement joins TRBV6-5 to TRBJ1-5; TRBD1 might be the D (6 bases). V was pared by 0 bases and J by 6 bases, with 12 bases between. Per the germline V gene, CDR1 is MNHEY and CDR2 is SVGAGI. CDR3 length: 15 amino acids. The CDR3 spells CASSYSPGEGQPQHF. Written as DNA, the CDR3 is TGTGCCAGCAGTTACTCGCCAGGGGAGGGTCAGCCCCAGCATTTT.

The chain links TRBV5-6 to TRBJ2-2; 10 positions agree with TRBD2. J was trimmed by 7 bases and V by 2 bases; bases with no gene match: 11. Looked up from germline, CDR1 is SGHDT and CDR2 is YYEEEE. The CDR3 runs 17 residues. The CDR3 sequence: CASSFMLAGDGVGELFF. The CDR3 DNA is TGTGCCAGCAGCTTTATGCTAGCGGGAGATGGGGTCGGGGAGCTGTTTTTT.

This clone occurred a few times. The J gene is TRBJ1-1, the V gene TRBV2; 10 nucleotides match TRBD1. CDR3 length: 12 amino acids. V trimming: 6 bases; J trimming: 6 bases; junction bases outside the gene matches: 1. Germline CDR1 reads SNHLY; CDR2 reads FYNNEI. CDR3 in amino acids: CASSGQGAEAFF. The DNA of the CDR3 is TGTGCCAGCAGCGGACAGGGGGCTGAAGCTTTCTTT.

This sequence joins TRBV10-3 and TRBJ1-5; the match to TRBD1 covers 9 bases. Trimming cost V 10 bases and J 4 bases; bases outside gene matches: 8. Germline V lookup: CDR1 ENHRY, CDR2 SYGVKD. This CDR3 region has 14 residues. This chain's CDR3 is CATARGTGNQPQHF. The CDR3 nucleotides are TGTGCCACCGCAAGAGGGACAGGGAATCAGCCCCAGCATTTT.

The rearrangement joins TRBV7-2 to TRBJ2-2; 9 nucleotides align to TRBD1. Germline V gives CDR1 SGHTA, CDR2 FQGNSA. The length of the CDR3 is 15 residues. With 5 bases clipped from V and 6 bases from J, the junction kept 7 bases outside the gene matches. CDR3 bases: TGTGCCAGCAGCCCGCGACAGGGGGTAGCCGGGGAGCTGTTTTTT. Its translation is CASSPRQGVAGELFF.

The table lists this clone with a few counts. The chain links TRBV6-5 to TRBJ2-7; 11 bases fit TRBD2. J gave up 2 bases and V 6 bases, and 6 bases lay outside the gene matches. Germline values: CDR1 MNHEY, CDR2 SVGAGI. The CDR3 spans 15 residues. CDR3 bases: TGTGCCAGCAGACGGACTAGCGGGCCAGCCTACGAGCAGTACTTC. It translates to CASRRTSGPAYEQYF.

This chain joins TRBV5-6 and TRBJ2-1; D possibly corresponds to TRBD2 (5 bases). CDR1 is SGHDT, CDR2 YYEEEE, per germline. V lost 2 bases and J 6 bases, leaving 18 bases between the germline ends. This CDR3 has 16 residues. The DNA of the CDR3 is TGTGCCAGCAGCTTTTCTAGCCTAAAGAGGTTCAATGAGCAGTTCTTC. Encoded protein: CASSFSSLKRFNEQFF.

This CDR3 is CSVTGTGFYEQYF. CDR3 coding DNA: TGCAGCGTGACCGGGACAGGCTTCTACGAGCAGTACTTC. The V call is TRBV29-1, the J call TRBJ2-7; TRBD1 aligns across 8 bases. The CDR3 runs 13 residues. Germline-derived CDR1 and CDR2 are SQVTM and ANQGSEA. V gave up 6 bases and J gave up 3 bases; unmatched junction bases: 7.

The rearrangement joins TRBV28 to TRBJ2-3; the match to TRBD2 covers 8 bases. This CDR3 is 15 amino acids long. Trimming removed 11 bases from V and 1 base from J; junction bases left unmatched: 11. Germline V gene data show CDR1 as MDHEN and CDR2 as SYDVKM. The CDR3 sequence is CAGAGESSGTDTQYF. The CDR3 DNA follows: TGTGCCGGAGCGGGGGAGTCATCAGGCACAGATACGCAGTATTTT.

This clone was recorded a few times. V gene TRBV5-1 combines with J gene TRBJ2-3, with 7 bases fitting TRBD1. Trimming removed 4 bases from V and 3 bases from J; junction bases left unmatched: 5. The CDR3 is 14 amino acids. Germline CDR1 reads SGHRS; CDR2 reads YFSETQ. CDR3 in DNA: TGCGCCAGCAGCGAGGTGACAGGGACAGATACGCAGTATTTT. It codes for CASSEVTGTDTQYF.

This chain joins TRBV4-3 and TRBJ2-1; D might be TRBD2 (6 bases). Per germline, CDR1 LGHNA and CDR2 YSLEER. Trimming left V 0 bases short and J 2 bases short, with 11 bases between. CDR3 length equals 16 residues. CDR3 region: CASSQDPTSPYNEQFF. As DNA, the CDR3 is TGCGCCAGCAGCCAAGATCCGACTAGTCCCTACAATGAGCAGTTCTTC.

J is TRBJ2-2 and V is TRBV29-1; tentatively, D is TRBD1 (6 bases). V was cut by 6 bases and J by 5 bases, with 16 bases left in between. This CDR3 has 14 amino acids. The germline CDR1 and CDR2 sequences are SQVTM and ANQGSEA. This CDR3 reads CSVGSRGGTGELFF. CDR3 in DNA: TGCAGCGTGGGGTCCAGAGGGGGAACCGGGGAGCTGTTTTTT.

The chain employs TRBV5-1 and TRBJ2-7, with 7 bases matching TRBD2. J was trimmed by 3 bases and V by 4 bases; bases with no gene match: 4. The CDR3 runs 13 residues. CDR1 and CDR2 (germline): SGHRS, YFSETQ. The DNA of the CDR3 is TGCGCCAGCAGCCCCGCGGGGGTCTACGAGCAGTACTTC. Its protein product is CASSPAGVYEQYF. The variable domain in full, with the rest retrieved from reference TRBV5-1 and TRBJ2-7, is KAGVTQTPRYLIKTRGQQVTLSCSPISGHRSVSWYQQTPGQGLQFLFEYFSETQRNKGNFPGRFSGRQFSNSRSEMNVSTLELGDSALYLCASSPAGVYEQYFGPGTRLTVT.

This clone came up a few times. The chain employs TRBV11-2 and TRBJ2-7; D ambiguous. The CDR3 spans 15 residues. Germline V lookup: CDR1 SGHAT, CDR2 FQNNGV. V lost 6 bases and J lost 3, with 18 bases in between. CDR3 loop: CASRDVMGSGYEQYF. CDR3 nucleotides: TGTGCCAGCAGGGATGTGATGGGTTCAGGCTACGAGCAGTACTTC.

This rearrangement joins TRBV11-2 to TRBJ2-3, with 10 bases fitting TRBD2. V lost 1 base, J lost 2 bases, and 12 bases stayed unmatched. Germline V gene sequence: CDR1 SGHAT, CDR2 FQNNGV. This CDR3 contains 19 residues. This CDR3 is CASSLVSSGRGRDTDTQYF. The CDR3 DNA reads TGTGCCAGCAGCTTAGTTTCTAGCGGGAGAGGGCGAGACACAGATACGCAGTATTTT.

This clone turned up a few times. This sequence joins TRBV15 and TRBJ1-6; TRBD1 matches 9 bases. After removal of 0 bases from V and 7 bases from J, the junction contained 10 bases not matched to a gene. Germline loops: CDR1 LNHNV, CDR2 YYDKDF (reference sequence). The length of the CDR3 is 18 residues. The CDR3: CATSRDPPGQGSNSPLHF. The CDR3 DNA reads as TGTGCCACCAGCAGAGATCCTCCGGGACAGGGATCGAATTCACCCCTCCACTTT.

This clone was observed a handful of times. J is TRBJ1-2 and V is TRBV30, with a tentative D call TRBD1 (5 bases). Germline values: CDR1 GTSNPN, CDR2 SVGIG (reference sequence). The CDR3 runs 11 residues. V was cut by 3 bases and J by 5 bases, with 7 bases left in between. The CDR3 region has the DNA TGTGCCTGGAGCGCAGGGTATGGCTACACCTTC. Translated, it gives CAWSAGYGYTF.

The rearrangement links TRBV5-1 to TRBJ1-1, with a possible D match to TRBD1 (5 bases). Per germline, CDR1 SGHRS and CDR2 YFSETQ. The CDR3 consists of 15 residues. V was clipped by 1 base and J by 0 bases, with 10 bases between them. The CDR3 DNA is TGCGCCAGCAGCTTGAACAGGCTACTGAACACTGAAGCTTTCTTT. Amino acids: CASSLNRLLNTEAFF.

Written as DNA, the CDR3 is TGTGCCAGCAGCTCATTGGGACAGGGGTACGAGACCCAGTACTTC. Encoded protein: CASSSLGQGYETQYF. The chain carries TRBV7-2 and TRBJ2-5; 10 nucleotides align to TRBD1. There are 15 residues in the CDR3. Germline lookup yields CDR1 SGHTA and CDR2 FQGNSA. The trim removed 4 bases at V and 5 bases at J, leaving 7 bases unmatched.